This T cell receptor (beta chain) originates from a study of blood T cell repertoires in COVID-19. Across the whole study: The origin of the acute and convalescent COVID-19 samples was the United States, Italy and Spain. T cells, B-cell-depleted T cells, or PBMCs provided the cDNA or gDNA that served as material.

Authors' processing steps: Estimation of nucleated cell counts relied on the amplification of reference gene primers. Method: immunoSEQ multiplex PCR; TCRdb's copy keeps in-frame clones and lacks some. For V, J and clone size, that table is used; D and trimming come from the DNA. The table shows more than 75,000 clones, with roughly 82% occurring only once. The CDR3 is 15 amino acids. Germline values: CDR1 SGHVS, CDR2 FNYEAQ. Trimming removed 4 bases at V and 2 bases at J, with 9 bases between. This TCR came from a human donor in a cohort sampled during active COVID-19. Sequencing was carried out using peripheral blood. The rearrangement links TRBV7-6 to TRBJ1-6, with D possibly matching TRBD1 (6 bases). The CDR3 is CASSYGQTYNSPLHF. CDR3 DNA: TGTGCCAGCAGCTATGGACAGACCTATAATTCACCCCTCCACTTT.